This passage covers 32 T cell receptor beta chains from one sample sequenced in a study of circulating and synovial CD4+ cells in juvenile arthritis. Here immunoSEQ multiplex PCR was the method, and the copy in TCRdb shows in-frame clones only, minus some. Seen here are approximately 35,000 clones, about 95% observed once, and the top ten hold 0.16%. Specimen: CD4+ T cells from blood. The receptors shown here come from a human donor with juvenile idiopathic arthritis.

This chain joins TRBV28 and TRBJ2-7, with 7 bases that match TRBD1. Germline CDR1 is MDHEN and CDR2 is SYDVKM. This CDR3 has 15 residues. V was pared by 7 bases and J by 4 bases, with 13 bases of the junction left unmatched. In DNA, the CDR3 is TGTGCCAGCACATCCGGGGTCGACAGGGTTTACGAGCAGTACTTC. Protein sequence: CASTSGVDRVYEQYF.

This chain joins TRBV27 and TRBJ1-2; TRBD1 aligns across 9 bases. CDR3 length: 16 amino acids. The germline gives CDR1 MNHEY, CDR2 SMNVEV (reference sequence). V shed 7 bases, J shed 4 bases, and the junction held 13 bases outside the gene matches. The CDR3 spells CASMGEPGQGLYGYTF. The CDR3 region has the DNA TGTGCCAGCATGGGGGAACCGGGACAGGGACTCTATGGCTACACCTTC.

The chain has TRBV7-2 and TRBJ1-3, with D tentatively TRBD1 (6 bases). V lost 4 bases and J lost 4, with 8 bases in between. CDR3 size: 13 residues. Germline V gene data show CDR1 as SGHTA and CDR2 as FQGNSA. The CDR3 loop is CASSWGPGNTIYF. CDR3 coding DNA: TGTGCCAGCAGCTGGGGGCCGGGAAACACCATATATTTT.

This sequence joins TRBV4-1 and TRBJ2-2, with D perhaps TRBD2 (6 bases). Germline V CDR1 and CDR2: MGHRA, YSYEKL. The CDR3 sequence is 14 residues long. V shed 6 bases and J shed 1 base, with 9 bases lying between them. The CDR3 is CASSGGWNTGELFF. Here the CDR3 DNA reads TGCGCCAGCAGTGGAGGGTGGAACACCGGGGAGCTGTTTTTT.

The CDR3 DNA reads as TGCGCCAGCGGGACAGGGGGTGTGAGGTACGAAAAACTGTTTTTT. The encoded protein is CASGTGGVRYEKLFF. V is TRBV4-3 and J is TRBJ1-4; 11 nucleotides align to TRBD1. The CDR3 is 15 amino acids. Germline values: CDR1 LGHNA, CDR2 YSLEER. The trim removed 8 bases at V and 8 bases at J, leaving 10 bases unmatched.

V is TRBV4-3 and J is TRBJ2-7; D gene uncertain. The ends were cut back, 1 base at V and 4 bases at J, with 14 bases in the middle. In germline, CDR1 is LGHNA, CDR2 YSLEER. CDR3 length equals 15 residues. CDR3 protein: CASSQVHGIGYEQYF. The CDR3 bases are TGCGCCAGCAGCCAAGTCCATGGTATCGGGTACGAGCAGTACTTC.

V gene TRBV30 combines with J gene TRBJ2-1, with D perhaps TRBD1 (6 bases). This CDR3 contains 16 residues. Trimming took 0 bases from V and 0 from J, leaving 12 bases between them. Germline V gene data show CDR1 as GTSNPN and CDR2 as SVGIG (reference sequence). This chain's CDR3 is CAWSVGGWGSYNEQFF. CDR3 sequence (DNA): TGTGCCTGGAGTGTAGGGGGTTGGGGCTCCTACAATGAGCAGTTCTTC.

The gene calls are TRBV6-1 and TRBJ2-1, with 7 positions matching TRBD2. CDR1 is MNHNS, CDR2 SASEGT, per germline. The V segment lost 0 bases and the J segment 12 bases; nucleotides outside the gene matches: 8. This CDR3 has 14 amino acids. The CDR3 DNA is TGTGCCAGCAGTGAAGCGCTTAGGGCGGGAGTGCAGTTCTTC. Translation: CASSEALRAGVQFF.

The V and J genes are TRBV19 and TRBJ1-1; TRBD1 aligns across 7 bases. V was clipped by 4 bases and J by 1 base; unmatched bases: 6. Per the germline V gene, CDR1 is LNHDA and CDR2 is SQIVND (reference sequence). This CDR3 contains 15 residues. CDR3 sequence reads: CASSRINRGNTEAFF. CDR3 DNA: TGTGCCAGTAGTAGAATTAACAGGGGGAACACTGAAGCTTTCTTT.

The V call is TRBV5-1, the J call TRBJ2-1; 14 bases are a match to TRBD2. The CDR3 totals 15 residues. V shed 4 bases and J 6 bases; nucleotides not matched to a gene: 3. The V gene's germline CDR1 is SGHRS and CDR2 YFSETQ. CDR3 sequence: CASSAGTSGSNEQFF. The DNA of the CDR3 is TGCGCCAGCAGCGCCGGGACTAGCGGGAGCAATGAGCAGTTCTTC. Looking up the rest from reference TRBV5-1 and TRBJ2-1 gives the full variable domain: KAGVTQTPRYLIKTRGQQVTLSCSPISGHRSVSWYQQTPGQGLQFLFEYFSETQRNKGNFPGRFSGRQFSNSRSEMNVSTLELGDSALYLCASSAGTSGSNEQFFGPGTRLTVL.

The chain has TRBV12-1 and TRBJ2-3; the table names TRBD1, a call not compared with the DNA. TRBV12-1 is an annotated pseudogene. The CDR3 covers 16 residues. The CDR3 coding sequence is TGTGCCAGCAGGTTAACAGGGACACCTCGCACAGATACGCAGTATTTT. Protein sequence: CASRLTGTPRTDTQYF.

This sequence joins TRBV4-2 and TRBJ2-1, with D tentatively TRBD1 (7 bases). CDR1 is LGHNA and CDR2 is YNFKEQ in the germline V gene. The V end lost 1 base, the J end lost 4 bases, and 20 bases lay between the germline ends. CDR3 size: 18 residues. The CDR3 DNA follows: TGTGCCAGCAGCCAAGGTCAAGGTGCAGGGGGGCCTTACAATGAGCAGTTCTTC. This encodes CASSQGQGAGGPYNEQFF.

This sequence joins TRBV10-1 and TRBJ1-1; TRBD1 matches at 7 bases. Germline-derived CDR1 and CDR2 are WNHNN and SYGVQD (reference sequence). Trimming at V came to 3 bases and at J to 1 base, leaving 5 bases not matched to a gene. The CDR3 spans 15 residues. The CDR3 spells CASSDKGQPNTEAFF. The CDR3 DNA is TGCGCCAGCAGTGATAAGGGACAGCCGAACACTGAAGCTTTCTTT.

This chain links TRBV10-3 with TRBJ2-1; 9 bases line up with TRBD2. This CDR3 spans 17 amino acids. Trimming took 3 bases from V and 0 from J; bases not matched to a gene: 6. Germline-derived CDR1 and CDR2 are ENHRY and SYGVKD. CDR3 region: CAISEVAGGSSYNEQFF. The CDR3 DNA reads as TGTGCCATCAGTGAAGTGGCGGGAGGGAGCTCCTACAATGAGCAGTTCTTC.

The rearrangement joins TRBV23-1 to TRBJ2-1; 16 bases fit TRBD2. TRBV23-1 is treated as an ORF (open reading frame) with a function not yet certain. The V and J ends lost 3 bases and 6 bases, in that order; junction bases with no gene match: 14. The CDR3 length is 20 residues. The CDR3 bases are TGCGCCAGCAGTCATCACTCCGGGACTAGCGGGGGGGCCAAGCTCAATGAGCAGTTCTTC. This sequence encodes CASSHHSGTSGGAKLNEQFF.

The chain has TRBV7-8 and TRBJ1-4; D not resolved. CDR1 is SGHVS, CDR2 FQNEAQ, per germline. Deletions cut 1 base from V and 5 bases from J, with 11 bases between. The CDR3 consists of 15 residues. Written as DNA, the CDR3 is TGTGCCAGCAGCTTAGGTGGAGGAACGAATGAAAAACTGTTTTTT. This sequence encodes CASSLGGGTNEKLFF.

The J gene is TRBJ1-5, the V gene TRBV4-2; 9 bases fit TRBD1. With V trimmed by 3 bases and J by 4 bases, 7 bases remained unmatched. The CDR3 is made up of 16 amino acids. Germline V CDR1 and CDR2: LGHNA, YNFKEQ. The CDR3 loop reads CASSQWGQGENQPQHF. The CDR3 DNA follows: TGTGCCAGCAGCCAGTGGGGACAGGGAGAAAATCAGCCCCAGCATTTT.

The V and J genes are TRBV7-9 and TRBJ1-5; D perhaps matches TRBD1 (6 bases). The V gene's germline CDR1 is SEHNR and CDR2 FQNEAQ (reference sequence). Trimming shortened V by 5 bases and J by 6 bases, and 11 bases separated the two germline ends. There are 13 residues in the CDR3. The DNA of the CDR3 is TGTGCCAGCAGCCAAACAGGGTTTCAGCCCCAGCATTTT. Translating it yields CASSQTGFQPQHF.

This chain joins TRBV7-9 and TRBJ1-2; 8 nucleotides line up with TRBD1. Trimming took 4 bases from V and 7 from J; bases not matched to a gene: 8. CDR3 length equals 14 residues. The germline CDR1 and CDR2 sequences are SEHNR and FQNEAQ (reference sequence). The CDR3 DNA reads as TGTGCCAGCAGCTCTGGACAGGGCGGATTTGGCTACACCTTC. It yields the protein CASSSGQGGFGYTF.

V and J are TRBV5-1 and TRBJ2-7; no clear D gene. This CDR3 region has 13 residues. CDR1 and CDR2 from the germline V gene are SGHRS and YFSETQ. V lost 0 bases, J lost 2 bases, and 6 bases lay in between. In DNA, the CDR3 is TGCGCCAGCAGCTTGGTTCGTGCCTACGAGCAGTACTTC. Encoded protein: CASSLVRAYEQYF.

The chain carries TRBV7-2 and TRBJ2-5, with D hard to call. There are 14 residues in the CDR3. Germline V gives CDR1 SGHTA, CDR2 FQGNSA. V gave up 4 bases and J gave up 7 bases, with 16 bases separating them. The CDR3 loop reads CASSSTSLTGTQYF. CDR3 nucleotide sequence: TGTGCCAGCAGCTCGACATCCTTAACTGGGACCCAGTACTTC.

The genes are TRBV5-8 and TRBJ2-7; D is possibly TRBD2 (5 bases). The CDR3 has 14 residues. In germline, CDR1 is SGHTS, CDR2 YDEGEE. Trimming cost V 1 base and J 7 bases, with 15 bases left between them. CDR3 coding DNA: TGTGCCAGCAGCTTGCGTATGGGGAGTGGGGAGCAGTACTTC. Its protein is CASSLRMGSGEQYF.

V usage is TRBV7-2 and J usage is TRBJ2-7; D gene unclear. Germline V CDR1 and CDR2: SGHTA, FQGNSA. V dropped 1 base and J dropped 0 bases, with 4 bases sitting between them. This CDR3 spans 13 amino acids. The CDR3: CASSLGYSYEQYF. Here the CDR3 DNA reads TGTGCCAGCAGCTTAGGCTACTCCTACGAGCAGTACTTC.

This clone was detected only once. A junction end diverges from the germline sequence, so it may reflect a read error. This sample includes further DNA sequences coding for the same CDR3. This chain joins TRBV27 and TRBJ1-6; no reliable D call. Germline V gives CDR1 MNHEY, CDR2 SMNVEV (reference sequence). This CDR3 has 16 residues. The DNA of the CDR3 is TGTGCCAGCAGTTTATCTCTGAGCTCCTATAATTCCCCCCTCCACTTT. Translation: CASSLSLSSYNSPLHF.

The CDR3 reads CASSTSSYEQYF. CDR3 nucleotides: TGTGCCAGTAGTACTAGCTCCTACGAGCAGTACTTC. This chain uses TRBV19 with TRBJ2-7; D not certain. V dropped 4 bases and J dropped 0 bases, with 4 bases sitting between them. This CDR3 has 12 amino acids. CDR1 and CDR2 from the germline V gene are LNHDA and SQIVND (reference sequence).

Here the CDR3 DNA reads TGTGCCAGCAGTGAATCGGGGACAGGACAACACGAGCAGTACTTC. This sequence encodes CASSESGTGQHEQYF. The J gene is TRBJ2-7, the V gene TRBV25-1; 8 nucleotides agree with TRBD1. CDR1 and CDR2 (germline): MGHDK, SYGVNS. The CDR3 totals 15 residues. Trimming at V came to 1 base and at J to 5 bases, leaving 7 bases not matched to a gene.

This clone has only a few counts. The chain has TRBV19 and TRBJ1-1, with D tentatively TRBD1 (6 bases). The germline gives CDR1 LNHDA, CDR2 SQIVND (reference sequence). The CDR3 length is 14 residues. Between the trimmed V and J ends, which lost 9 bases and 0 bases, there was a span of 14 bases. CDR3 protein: CASVKRGLNTEAFF. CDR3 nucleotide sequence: TGTGCCAGCGTCAAGAGGGGGTTGAACACTGAAGCTTTCTTT.

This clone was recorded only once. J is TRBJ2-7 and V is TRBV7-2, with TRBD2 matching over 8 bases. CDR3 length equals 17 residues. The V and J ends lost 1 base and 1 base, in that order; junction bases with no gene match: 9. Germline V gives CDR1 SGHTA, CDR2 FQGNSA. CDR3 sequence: CASSLVGGAGASYEQYF. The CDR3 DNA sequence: TGTGCCAGCAGCTTAGTCGGGGGGGCAGGGGCTTCCTACGAGCAGTACTTC.

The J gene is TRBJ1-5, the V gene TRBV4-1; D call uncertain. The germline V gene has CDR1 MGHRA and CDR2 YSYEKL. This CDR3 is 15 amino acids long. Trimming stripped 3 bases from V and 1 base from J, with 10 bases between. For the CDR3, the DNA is TGCGCCAGCAGCCAGAACCAGGTGAGCAATCAGCCCCAGCATTTT. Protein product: CASSQNQVSNQPQHF.

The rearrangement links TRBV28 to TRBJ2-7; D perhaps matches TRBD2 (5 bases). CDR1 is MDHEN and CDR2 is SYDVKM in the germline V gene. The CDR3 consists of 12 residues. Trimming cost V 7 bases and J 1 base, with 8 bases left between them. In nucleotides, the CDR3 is TGTGCCAGCATAGGACTTTCCTACGAGCAGTACTTC. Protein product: CASIGLSYEQYF.

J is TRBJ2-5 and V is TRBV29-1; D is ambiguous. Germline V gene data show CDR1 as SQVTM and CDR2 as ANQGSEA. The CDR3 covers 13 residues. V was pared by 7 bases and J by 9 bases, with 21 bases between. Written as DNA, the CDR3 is TGCAGCGCCATACCCGGCGGCCTAGTGGCCCAGTACTTC. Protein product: CSAIPGGLVAQYF.

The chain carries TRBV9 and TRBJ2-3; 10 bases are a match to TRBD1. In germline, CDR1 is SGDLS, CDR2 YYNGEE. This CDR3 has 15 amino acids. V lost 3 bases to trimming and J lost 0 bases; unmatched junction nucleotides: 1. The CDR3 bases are TGTGCCAGCAGCGGGGACAGGGGTAGCACAGATACGCAGTATTTT. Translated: CASSGDRGSTDTQYF.